Reported below is one T cell receptor (beta chain). What it binds is unknown. Assay: immunoSEQ multiplex PCR; the TCRdb copy retains only in-frame clones and omits some. This table has 1,500 to 2,000 clones, around 70% appearing once. These data come from a study of CD8 T cell repertoires and HIV-1 epitope variants. Trimming pared 2 bases from V and 3 bases from J, leaving 11 bases between. Germline CDR1 reads MNHNS; CDR2 reads SASEGT. The length of the CDR3 is 14 residues. V and J are TRBV6-1 and TRBJ2-7; D possibly matches TRBD1 or TRBD2 (5 bases each). This clonotype originated in a male donor with HIV. Sequenced input: cultured CD8+ T cells derived from PBMCs. CDR3 amino acids: CASSELGDLYEQYF. The CDR3 coding sequence is TGTGCCAGCAGTGAACTTGGGGACCTCTACGAGCAGTACTTC.